Shown below are 8 T cell receptor beta chains from a single sample sequenced in a study of cytomegalovirus exposure and HLA in healthy donors. The PCR contained 60 Vbeta and 13 Jbeta primers. Libraries were prepared by immunoSEQ multiplex PCR; TCRdb keeps only in-frame clonotypes and omits some of them. The sample yields over 120,000 clones, 80% seen once. The specimen sequenced was PBMCs. These receptors all come from a man aged 35-49 years in good health and CMV-seronegative.

In its sample, this clone was seen once. The J gene is TRBJ1-6, the V gene TRBV7-3; 7 nucleotides align to TRBD1. Germline lookup yields CDR1 SGHTA and CDR2 FQGTGA. The length of the CDR3 is 14 residues. V was clipped by 5 bases and J by 2 bases; unmatched bases: 0. The CDR3 region has the DNA TGTGCCAGCAGCCAGGGGGCCTATAATTCACCCCTCCACTTT. Encoded protein: CASSQGAYNSPLHF.

The chain has TRBV7-6 and TRBJ2-7; the D gene is possibly TRBD2 (6 bases). Germline V CDR1 and CDR2: SGHVS, FNYEAQ. Trimming took off 6 bases at V and 7 bases at J, with 16 bases between the two ends. The CDR3 spans 13 residues. The CDR3 DNA reads TGTGCCAGCAGTCGCGCGGGGTTTTTAGAGCAGTACTTC. This gives the protein CASSRAGFLEQYF.

The chain combines TRBV2 with TRBJ1-4; the D gene is possibly TRBD1 (6 bases). With 2 bases removed from V and 4 bases from J, the gap between germline ends came to 11 bases. This CDR3 contains 15 residues. The germline V gene has CDR1 SNHLY and CDR2 FYNNEI. The CDR3 protein is CASSETGTVNEKLFF. For the CDR3, the DNA is TGTGCCAGCAGTGAAACAGGGACGGTTAATGAAAAACTGTTTTTT.

This clone was found a few times. This chain joins TRBV5-1 and TRBJ1-4; TRBD1 matches at 8 bases. CDR3 length: 14 amino acids. Losses at the gene ends were 4 bases for V and 7 bases for J; bases not matched to a gene: 6. Germline lookup yields CDR1 SGHRS and CDR2 YFSETQ. The CDR3 loop reads CASSPRTGSEKLFF. The DNA for the CDR3 is TGCGCCAGCAGCCCAAGGACAGGGTCTGAAAAACTGTTTTTT.

The gene calls are TRBV7-9 and TRBJ2-2, with D maybe TRBD1 (6 bases). Germline V gives CDR1 SEHNR, CDR2 FQNEAQ (reference sequence). Trimming stripped 5 bases from V and 4 bases from J, with 8 bases between. This CDR3 contains 13 residues. CDR3 residues: CASSPQGTGELFF. The CDR3 coding sequence is TGTGCCAGCAGCCCACAGGGCACCGGGGAGCTGTTTTTT.

The V and J genes are TRBV7-3 and TRBJ2-5; 12 nucleotides line up with TRBD2. Germline trimming cut 2 bases from V and 4 bases from J; bases unmatched to any gene: 8. The CDR3 totals 17 residues. Germline V CDR1 and CDR2: SGHTA, FQGTGA. The CDR3 here is CASSLWLAGGRVETQYF. CDR3 nucleotide sequence: TGTGCCAGCAGCTTATGGCTAGCGGGGGGGCGGGTAGAGACCCAGTACTTC.

The chain combines TRBV28 with TRBJ2-7, with D possibly matching TRBD1 (6 bases). This CDR3 comprises 12 residues. Germline V gene lookup returns CDR1 MDHEN and CDR2 SYDVKM. The V gene lost 5 bases and the J gene lost 2 bases, with 7 bases spanning the gap. In DNA form, the CDR3 reads TGTGCCAGCAGTCAGGGGACCTACGAGCAGTACTTC. Its protein product is CASSQGTYEQYF.

This chain uses TRBV10-2 with TRBJ2-3; 9 nucleotides agree with TRBD2. Unmatched junction bases numbered 3, after V lost 4 bases and J lost 1 base. Germline-derived CDR1 and CDR2 are WSHSY and SAAADI. The CDR3 length is 15 residues. The CDR3 DNA reads TGCGCCAGCAGTGCTAGCGGGGTGGGCACAGATACGCAGTATTTT. Its protein product is CASSASGVGTDTQYF.